The 30 T cell receptor beta chains below come from one sample, sequenced in a study of blood T cell repertoires in COVID-19. The protocol was immunoSEQ multiplex PCR, while the TCRdb copy is restricted to in-frame clones and leaves out a portion. In the table there are some 120,000 clones, 80% to 90% of which are singletons. The specimen was peripheral blood. These receptors were taken from a woman aged 60-70 years with acute or convalescent COVID-19.

The chain has TRBV2 and TRBJ2-2; 9 positions agree with TRBD2. Germline assignment: CDR1 SNHLY and CDR2 FYNNEI. CDR3 size: 16 residues. Losses at the gene ends were 7 bases for V and 4 bases for J; bases not matched to a gene: 10. CDR3 sequence (DNA): TGTGCCAGCACCGGGTCGGGGACTAGCAGCACCGGGGAGCTGTTTTTT. This encodes CASTGSGTSSTGELFF.

The V gene is TRBV28, the J gene TRBJ1-5; TRBD1 aligns across 9 bases. Germline CDR1 and CDR2: MDHEN and SYDVKM. There are 16 residues in the CDR3. J gave up 1 base and V 4 bases, and 5 bases lay outside the gene matches. CDR3: CASSYTGGASNQPQHF. CDR3 DNA: TGTGCCAGCAGTTACACAGGGGGCGCAAGCAATCAGCCCCAGCATTTT.

This clone was detected only once. This chain connects TRBV24-1 to TRBJ2-1, with no clear D. Germline CDR1 reads KGHDR; CDR2 reads SFDVKD. Trimming left V 4 bases short and J 6 bases short, with 18 bases between. CDR3 length: 16 residues. Here the CDR3 reads CATSDPRLETANEQFF. The CDR3 DNA reads as TGTGCCACCAGTGACCCGAGGTTAGAAACTGCCAATGAGCAGTTCTTC.

The chain couples TRBV5-1 to TRBJ1-4, with D perhaps matching TRBD1 (5 bases). This CDR3 is built from 15 residues. Germline-derived CDR1 and CDR2 are SGHRS and YFSETQ. The ends were cut back, 1 base at V and 5 bases at J, with 12 bases in the middle. The chain's CDR3 is CASSLSEKGNEKLFF. The CDR3 DNA follows: TGCGCCAGCAGCTTGAGCGAAAAGGGGAATGAAAAACTGTTTTTT.

The chain links TRBV7-9 to TRBJ1-4, with TRBD1 identical over 7 bases. The germline V gene encodes CDR1 SEHNR and CDR2 FQNEAQ (reference sequence). V gave up 1 base and J gave up 0 bases; unmatched junction bases: 5. The CDR3 runs 17 residues. The CDR3 DNA sequence: TGTGCCAGCAGCTTAGGCAGGGGGTCCTCAACTAATGAAAAACTGTTTTTT. It specifies CASSLGRGSSTNEKLFF.

The chain has TRBV5-6 and TRBJ2-1, with TRBD2 matching 8 bases. V dropped 4 bases and J dropped 2; count of bases not matched to a gene: 8. The CDR3 totals 16 residues. Germline loops: CDR1 SGHDT, CDR2 YYEEEE. The CDR3 DNA follows: TGTGCCAGCAGCCTAGCGGGCGGGAGCACCTACAATGAGCAGTTCTTC. As protein: CASSLAGGSTYNEQFF.

This chain joins TRBV28 and TRBJ2-1, with 8 bases that match TRBD2. The CDR3 is 17 residues long. The V gene end was trimmed by 3 bases and the J gene end by 8 bases; junction bases not matched to a gene: 15. The germline V gene encodes CDR1 MDHEN and CDR2 SYDVKM. CDR3 DNA sequence: TGTGCCAGCAGTTTCTCGCCCGGGACTAGTTCCCCCGATGAGCAGTTCTTC. It specifies CASSFSPGTSSPDEQFF. The entire variable domain, with the rest obtained from reference TRBV28 and TRBJ2-1, is as follows: DVKVTQSSRYLVKRTGEKVFLECVQDMDHENMFWYRQDPGLGLRLIYFSYDVKMKEKGDIPEGYSVSREKKERFSLILESASTNQTSMYLCASSFSPGTSSPDEQFFGPGTRLTVL.

The chain employs TRBV7-9 and TRBJ2-3; 9 bases fit TRBD2. The CDR3 contains 17 residues. CDR1 is SEHNR and CDR2 is FQNEAQ in the germline V gene (reference sequence). Unmatched junction bases numbered 10, after V lost 1 base and J lost 5 bases. CDR3: CASSLDRLAGIGDTQYF. Here the CDR3 DNA reads TGTGCCAGCAGCTTAGATCGCCTAGCGGGAATCGGAGATACGCAGTATTTT.

The V and J genes are TRBV6-5 and TRBJ1-3; D may be TRBD1 (6 bases). CDR1 MNHEY and CDR2 SVGAGI come from the germline V gene. V was clipped by 8 bases and J by 2 bases, with 10 bases between them. The CDR3 sequence is 13 residues long. The DNA of the CDR3 is TGTGCCAGCCTACAGGGAACTGGAAACACCATATATTTT. This gives the protein CASLQGTGNTIYF.

The rearrangement uses TRBV6-5 and TRBJ1-2; D ambiguous. CDR1 and CDR2 from the germline V gene are MNHEY and SVGAGI. The V gene lost 6 bases and the J gene lost 4 bases, with 9 bases spanning the gap. This CDR3 contains 12 residues. This chain's CDR3 is CASSDTAYGYTF. Here the CDR3 DNA reads TGTGCCAGCAGCGACACCGCCTATGGCTACACCTTC.

Written as DNA, the CDR3 is TGCAGTGCTAGTGACGTCAGCGGGCCAGACAATGAGCAGTTCTTC. Protein product: CSASDVSGPDNEQFF. The V and J genes are TRBV20-1 and TRBJ2-1, with D tentatively TRBD2 (6 bases). V was pared by 3 bases and J by 5 bases, with 17 bases between. CDR1 DFQATT and CDR2 SNEGSKA come from the germline V gene (reference sequence). This CDR3 region has 15 residues.

The table lists this clone with a few counts. V and J are TRBV28 and TRBJ2-3; a weak D match, TRBD2 (7 bases). Trimming took 3 bases from V and 6 from J, leaving 19 bases between them. The V gene's germline CDR1 is MDHEN and CDR2 SYDVKM. The CDR3 contains 16 residues. CDR3 in amino acids: CASSFVLRGGSDTQYF. CDR3 in DNA: TGTGCCAGCAGTTTTGTCCTAAGGGGGGGATCTGATACGCAGTATTTT.

The rearrangement uses TRBV5-1 and TRBJ2-2; 7 bases align to TRBD1. V shed 1 base and J 2 bases; nucleotides not matched to a gene: 2. The germline V gene encodes CDR1 SGHRS and CDR2 YFSETQ. The CDR3 is 15 amino acids. The CDR3, as DNA: TGCGCCAGCAGCTTGCGACAGGGAAACACCGGGGAGCTGTTTTTT. This encodes CASSLRQGNTGELFF.

V gene TRBV15 combines with J gene TRBJ1-4; 9 positions agree with TRBD1. J was trimmed by 2 bases and V by 5 bases; bases with no gene match: 3. Germline V gene lookup returns CDR1 LNHNV and CDR2 YYDKDF (reference sequence). The CDR3 is 15 residues long. In nucleotides, the CDR3 is TGTGCCACCAGCGAACAGGGGGCCACTAATGAAAAACTGTTTTTT. Its translation: CATSEQGATNEKLFF.

The chain combines TRBV10-3 with TRBJ2-3, with D unclear. This CDR3 spans 12 amino acids. Trimming stripped 5 bases from V and 7 bases from J, with 10 bases between. CDR1 and CDR2 (germline): ENHRY, SYGVKD. The DNA of the CDR3 is TGTGCCATCAGTAATGACGGGTATACGCAGTATTTT. This gives the protein CAISNDGYTQYF.

The rearrangement joins TRBV28 to TRBJ1-2; 8 nucleotides match TRBD1. Per the germline V gene, CDR1 is MDHEN and CDR2 is SYDVKM. This CDR3 contains 14 residues. The V gene end was trimmed by 5 bases and the J gene end by 4 bases; junction bases not matched to a gene: 6. The CDR3 loop is CASSRYRGSYGYTF. The CDR3 nucleotides are TGTGCCAGCAGTCGCTACAGGGGGAGCTATGGCTACACCTTC.

The J gene is TRBJ2-1, the V gene TRBV7-2; D is perhaps TRBD2 (6 bases). The germline CDR1 and CDR2 sequences are SGHTA and FQGNSA. The CDR3 runs 12 residues. V gave up 0 bases and J gave up 12 bases, with 9 bases separating them. The DNA of the CDR3 is TGTGCCAGCAGCTTAGCGAGGCGGGGGCAGTTCTTC. Its protein product is CASSLARRGQFF.

J is TRBJ2-7 and V is TRBV6-2 or TRBV6-3; 9 bases line up with TRBD1. Germline loops: CDR1 MNHEY, CDR2 SVGEGT. V shed 6 bases, J shed 2 bases, and the junction held 2 bases outside the gene matches. The CDR3 loop spans 13 amino acids. Here the CDR3 reads CASSGTGTYEQYV. The CDR3 nucleotides are TGTGCCAGCAGCGGGACAGGGACCTACGAGCAGTACGTC.

This clone was seen a single time. The chain uses TRBV28 and TRBJ1-2; 8 bases agree with TRBD1. Germline values: CDR1 MDHEN, CDR2 SYDVKM. The ends lost 7 bases at V and 5 bases at J; junction bases unmatched: 18. This CDR3 region has 17 residues. The CDR3 spells CASNPLTGGTPLYGYTF. The CDR3, as DNA: TGTGCCAGCAATCCTCTCACAGGGGGAACCCCACTTTATGGCTACACCTTC.

A few counts support this clone. The chain uses TRBV27 and TRBJ2-4, with 10 bases that match TRBD1. V shed 4 bases and J 9 bases; nucleotides not matched to a gene: 9. The CDR3 is 15 amino acids. Germline lookup yields CDR1 MNHEY and CDR2 SMNVEV (reference sequence). For the CDR3, the DNA is TGTGCCAGCAGTTCTGGACAGGGGGATAAGGTCATTCAGTACTTC. Its protein is CASSSGQGDKVIQYF.

V usage is TRBV2 and J usage is TRBJ1-5; D is uncertain. Germline V CDR1 and CDR2: SNHLY, FYNNEI. V dropped 6 bases and J dropped 2 bases, with 8 bases sitting between them. The CDR3 consists of 13 residues. The CDR3 DNA follows: TGTGCCAGCAGGAACATTGGCAATCAGCCCCAGCATTTT. It is translated as CASRNIGNQPQHF.

The chain joins TRBV7-3 to TRBJ2-7, with D maybe TRBD2 (7 bases). The germline V gene encodes CDR1 SGHTA and CDR2 FQGTGA. The CDR3 length is 15 residues. The germline V and J ends were trimmed by 2 bases and 3 bases, with 14 bases remaining between them. In DNA, the CDR3 is TGTGCCAGCAGCTTACGAGCGGGACAAAACTACGAGCAGTACTTC. Residues: CASSLRAGQNYEQYF.

The chain employs TRBV15 and TRBJ2-5; TRBD1 aligns across 9 bases. Germline CDR1 and CDR2: LNHNV and YYDKDF (reference sequence). The CDR3 contains 16 residues. Unmatched junction bases numbered 8, after V lost 0 bases and J lost 6 bases. CDR3 bases: TGTGCCACCAGCAGAGATGGGGGACAGGGAGGGAAGACCCAGTACTTC. Its protein is CATSRDGGQGGKTQYF. Variable domain in full (rest from reference TRBV15 and TRBJ2-5): DAMVIQNPRYQVTQFGKPVTLSCSQTLNHNVMYWYQQKSSQAPKLLFHYYDKDFNNEADTPDNFQSRRPNTSFCFLDIRSPGLGDTAMYLCATSRDGGQGGKTQYFGPGTRLLVL.

This chain joins TRBV2 and TRBJ1-5; perhaps TRBD1 as D (6 bases). The CDR3 is made up of 15 amino acids. CDR1 and CDR2 from the germline V gene are SNHLY and FYNNEI. V gave up 5 bases and J gave up 0 bases, with 11 bases separating them. The CDR3 coding sequence is TGTGCCAGCAGTCTCCGGGACATTAGCAATCAGCCCCAGCATTTT. This sequence encodes CASSLRDISNQPQHF.

The genes are TRBV7-6 and TRBJ2-1, with D hard to call. Trimming removed 2 bases at V and 6 bases at J, with 8 bases between. CDR1 is SGHVS, CDR2 FNYEAQ, per germline. This CDR3 has 13 residues. CDR3 amino acids: CASSLFSGNEQFF. In DNA form, the CDR3 reads TGTGCCAGCAGCTTATTCTCAGGCAATGAGCAGTTCTTC.

This chain joins TRBV3-1 (or the pseudogene TRBV3-2) and TRBJ2-1; 8 bases match TRBD2. J lost 3 bases, V lost 4 bases, and 5 bases had no gene match. This CDR3 spans 15 amino acids. From germline, CDR1 is LGHDT and CDR2 YNNKEL (reference sequence). CDR3 in DNA: TGTGCCAGCAGCCTGGGAAGCGGGAGCTACAATGAGCAGTTCTTC. Translation gives CASSLGSGSYNEQFF.

The chain combines TRBV24-1 with TRBJ1-2; the D is unclear. Germline values: CDR1 KGHDR, CDR2 SFDVKD. The CDR3 loop spans 14 amino acids. V was pared by 3 bases and J by 4 bases, with 11 bases between. The CDR3 DNA sequence: TGTGCCACCAGTGATCCCGGGAGACCCTATGGCTACACCTTC. It specifies CATSDPGRPYGYTF.

A word on this clone: One junction end does not reproduce the germline sequence, and a read error may be involved. The V and J genes are TRBV3-1 (or the pseudogene TRBV3-2) and TRBJ2-1, with TRBD2 matching 14 bases. Germline lookup yields CDR1 LGHDT and CDR2 YNNKEL (reference sequence). The CDR3 contains 14 residues. The CDR3 here is CASRQGLAGGEQFF. The CDR3 coding sequence is TGTGCCAGCAGGCAAGGACTAGCGGGGGGTGAGCAGTTCTTC.

J is TRBJ1-5 and V is TRBV5-6, with TRBD1 matching 7 bases. This CDR3 comprises 17 residues. V gave up 0 bases and J gave up 1 base; unmatched junction bases: 7. Germline CDR1 reads SGHDT; CDR2 reads YYEEEE. The CDR3 nucleotides are TGTGCCAGCAGCTTGGCTCGCGGACAGGAAAGCAATCAGCCCCAGCATTTT. It translates to CASSLARGQESNQPQHF.

The chain links TRBV12-3 or TRBV12-4 to TRBJ2-5, with a weak D call TRBD2 (6 bases). The CDR3 totals 13 residues. The germline V and J ends were trimmed by 1 base and 5 bases, with 8 bases remaining between them. CDR3 nucleotide sequence: TGTGCCAGCAGTTTAGGCCGGGGGGAGACCCAGTACTTC. It encodes CASSLGRGETQYF.